This T cell receptor (beta chain) was found in a study of Tregs in tolerant kidney transplant recipients. The CDR3 covers 14 residues. Trimming took off 5 bases at V and 3 bases at J, with 11 bases between the two ends. Germline V gene sequence: CDR1 MRHNA, CDR2 SNTAGT. Regulatory T cells were sorted from thawed PBMCs rested overnight at 37°C with around 200 IU/ml IL-2. Profiled with immunoSEQ multiplex PCR; TCRdb holds only in-frame clones, not every one. The sample lists tens of thousands of clones; 80% to 90% were seen once. The chain links TRBV6-4 to TRBJ2-1; D is unresolved. The clonotype originates from a human donor who received a combined kidney and bone marrow transplant. This material consisted of Tregs from blood, taken before the transplant. The CDR3 sequence is CASSLNGVYNEQFF. CDR3 coding DNA: TGTGCCAGCAGTCTCAACGGAGTCTACAATGAGCAGTTCTTC.